This T cell receptor beta chain was sequenced in a study of T cell responses to AZD1222 COVID-19 vaccine. Samples with a second dose at about 4 or about 12 weeks were pooled together. Using immunoSEQ multiplex PCR, the repertoire was profiled, and TCRdb retains in-frame clones only, with some absent. The sample has nearly 110,000 clones, roughly 88% seen once. This clone showed up just once. The V end was cut by 6 bases, the J end by 7 bases, with 10 bases between. Germline values: CDR1 ENHRY, CDR2 SYGVKD. The CDR3 runs 12 residues. The TCR sequence derives from an adult who received the AZD1222 COVID-19 vaccine. The rearrangement links TRBV10-3 to TRBJ2-1; perhaps TRBD2 as D (5 bases). Sample: peripheral blood, taken 28 days after the second AZD1222 dose. Here the CDR3 DNA reads TGTGCCATCAGGAGAGTAGCGAATGAGCAGTTCTTC. Its translation: CAIRRVANEQFF.